This T cell receptor (beta chain) was captured in a study of Tregs in tolerant kidney transplant recipients. This CDR3 region has 14 residues. The V segment lost 2 bases and the J segment 8 bases; nucleotides outside the gene matches: 4. Germline V gene lookup returns CDR1 MNHNS and CDR2 SASEGT. Study-wide results and limits: Activated donor B cell expansion appeared to reveal the most relevant donor-specific TCRbeta repertoire. Some patients' samples used different primers over time, so nucleotide sequences weren't comparable.

Notes on this clone: Antigen: not known.

Repertoires were generated with immunoSEQ multiplex PCR, while TCRdb's copy carries only in-frame clones and drops some. The data contain about 110,000 clones, around 90% of them singletons. The sequences come from CD4+ T cells from blood, collected before the transplant. The TCR comes from a human donor who received a combined kidney and bone marrow transplant. The genes are TRBV6-1 and TRBJ2-1, with 9 nucleotides matching TRBD2. CDR3 protein: CASSEWREGYEQFF. For the CDR3, the DNA is TGTGCCAGCAGTGAATGGCGGGAGGGATATGAGCAGTTCTTC.